What follows are 8 T cell receptor beta chains derived from one specimen sequenced in a study of beta chain features in type 1 diabetes. Sequenced material consisted of expressed TCRB transcripts (all of the isolated RNA was reverse transcribed). Method: immunoSEQ multiplex PCR; TCRdb's copy keeps in-frame clones and lacks some. This table has 160,000 or so clones, 9% to 10% appearing once. The sequenced material came from central memory CD4+ T cells from blood. The receptors originated from a woman under 30 in good health.

This clone came up a few times. The chain has TRBV11-2 and TRBJ2-5; 11 nucleotides line up with TRBD2. The CDR3 length is 16 residues. The trim removed 1 base at V and 4 bases at J, leaving 5 bases unmatched. The germline gives CDR1 SGHAT, CDR2 FQNNGV. The CDR3 DNA follows: TGTGCCAGCAGCTTAGCGGTAGCGGGAGGGGGAGAGACCCAGTACTTC. The encoded protein is CASSLAVAGGGETQYF.

The chain links TRBV7-2 to TRBJ2-1, with unresolved D. V lost 1 base, J lost 8 bases, and 6 bases lay in between. The CDR3 is 12 residues long. In germline, CDR1 is SGHTA, CDR2 FQGNSA. The CDR3 spells CASSLGAYEQFF. As DNA, the CDR3 is TGTGCCAGCAGCTTAGGGGCGTATGAGCAGTTCTTC.

This clone has ten or more counts. The rearrangement joins TRBV7-9 to TRBJ1-2, with D possibly TRBD1 on 5 matching bases. The germline V and J ends were trimmed by 4 bases and 4 bases, with 13 bases remaining between them. The CDR3 runs to 14 residues. Germline-derived CDR1 and CDR2 are SEHNR and FQNEAQ (reference sequence). DNA for the CDR3: TGTGCCAGCAGCTCCCAGATGGGGCTCTATGGCTACACCTTC. This sequence encodes CASSSQMGLYGYTF.

The chain couples TRBV4-1 to TRBJ2-7, with D perhaps TRBD1 (6 bases). Germline V gene data show CDR1 as MGHRA and CDR2 as YSYEKL. The V gene lost 4 bases and the J gene lost 2 bases, with 15 bases spanning the gap. The CDR3 runs 15 residues. The CDR3 here is CASSRDDRTTYEQYF. In nucleotides, the CDR3 is TGCGCCAGCAGCCGAGATGACAGGACAACCTACGAGCAGTACTTC.

The chain recombines TRBV20-1 with TRBJ2-7; 7 bases are shared with TRBD2. In germline, CDR1 is DFQATT, CDR2 SNEGSKA (reference sequence). The CDR3 consists of 11 residues. The V and J ends lost 7 bases and 3 bases, in that order; junction bases with no gene match: 3. The DNA for the CDR3 is TGCAGTGTTTCTAGCGGCTACGAGCAGTACTTC. Its protein product is CSVSSGYEQYF.

In this sample, this clone turned up a few times. The chain is built from TRBV10-3 and TRBJ1-2; unclear D gene. This CDR3 is 14 amino acids long. Trimming took off 4 bases at V and 2 bases at J, with 11 bases between the two ends. Germline lookup yields CDR1 ENHRY and CDR2 SYGVKD. The CDR3 loop is CAISVAGGNYGYTF. The CDR3 nucleotides are TGTGCCATCAGTGTTGCGGGCGGGAACTATGGCTACACCTTC.

The table lists this clone with a few counts. The rearrangement joins TRBV5-1 to TRBJ2-2, with 7 bases that match TRBD2. Germline V gene data show CDR1 as SGHRS and CDR2 as YFSETQ. The CDR3 covers 14 residues. After removal of 3 bases from V and 4 bases from J, the junction contained 3 bases not matched to a gene. The CDR3 reads CASSWGTITGELFF. DNA of the CDR3: TGCGCCAGCAGCTGGGGGACTATCACCGGGGAGCTGTTTTTT.

V and J are TRBV10-3 and TRBJ2-5, with 13 bases that match TRBD2. J was trimmed by 4 bases and V by 2 bases; bases with no gene match: 1. The CDR3 is 15 amino acids. Germline V gene lookup returns CDR1 ENHRY and CDR2 SYGVKD. Here the CDR3 DNA reads TGTGCCATCAGTGAGGGACTAGCGGGAGTAGAGACCCAGTACTTC. It specifies CAISEGLAGVETQYF.